This T cell receptor beta chain was found in a study of PD-1 blockade in mismatch repair-deficient tumors. Regarding the study as a whole: Tumor-resident clones, often undetectable pretreatment in blood, expanded then contracted after pembrolizumab.

Points on this clone: The antigen is not known.

Mismatch repair deficiency was confirmed in all patients, by PCR or immunohistochemistry. A few pembrolizumab responders had their TCRs sequenced. The germline V gene encodes CDR1 SGHTA and CDR2 FQGNSA. The CDR3 is 14 amino acids. The germline V and J ends were trimmed by 3 bases and 2 bases, with 11 bases remaining between them. The assay was immunoSEQ multiplex PCR, and TCRdb's table has in-frame clones only and misses some. In the table there are around 68,000 clones, approximately 78% of which are singletons. The receptor's source is an adult with mismatch repair-deficient cancer. V and J are TRBV7-2 and TRBJ2-7; no clear D gene. Here the sequenced sample was peripheral blood, taken 2 weeks after starting pembrolizumab. Here the CDR3 DNA reads TGTGCCAGCAGCTTTGGACGTAATACCTACGAGCAGTACTTC. Protein product: CASSFGRNTYEQYF.